The rows below give T cell receptor beta chains drawn from one sample of a study of blood T cell repertoires in COVID-19. Sequencing used immunoSEQ multiplex PCR; TCRdb keeps in-frame clones, though not all of them. The sample contains under 350,000 clones, about 89% of which appear only once. What was sequenced was peripheral blood. Every receptor here comes from a middle-aged man with acute or convalescent COVID-19. The conserved cysteine and the conserved F or W are not part of the CDR3 here.

CDR3aa	len	v_gene
ASSKRREPDTQY	12	TRBV21-1
ATSDSWARETSEQY	14	TRBV24-1
ASSLAGGNQPQH	12	TRBV5-1
ASSWGQGNTEAF	12	TRBV7-2
ASSGGHSNTGELF	13	TRBV4-1
ASSKKRQGQIDGANVLT	17	TRBV21-1
ASSIRQANTEAF	12	TRBV19
ASSEGAHTEAF	11	TRBV6-1
STRDTNQPQH	10	TRBV29-1
AITPGSSGPKMSSYEQY	17	TRBV10-3
ASSLLAGGASDTQY	14	TRBV5-1
ASSKQGNTEAF	11	TRBV7-9
ASRGGPASSYNSPLH	15	TRBV2
ASSTRGNRGGEQF	13	TRBV19
ASQQGGQPQH	10	TRBV2
ASSSGTRTDTQY	12	TRBV5-1
ASSKGLQGVCTDTQY	15	TRBV5-1
ASSEPPGPGSEAF	13	TRBV6-1
ASSPQGDANTGELF	14	TRBV5-1
ASSLTLTGSHEQY	13	TRBV5-1
ASGSQSTDTQY	11	TRBV12-5
ASGQGNGYT	9	TRBV12-3/TRBV12-4
ASSQGYLVSYGYT	13	TRBV3-1/TRBV3-2
ASSPGGASTDTQY	13	TRBV5-6
ASSSITGMVSYNSPLH	16	TRBV3-1/TRBV3-2
ASSISKGRYEQY	12	TRBV19
ASSLEAYGYT	10	TRBV5-4
ASSPGRRWGYT	11	TRBV5-6
ASSLQAYTEAF	11	TRBV13
ASSLEAVPYNEQF	13	TRBV11-3
ASSPWTVNTEAF	12	TRBV7-8
ASSDRVTYNEQF	12	TRBV2
ASSLEASGGLGKF	13	TRBV5-1
ASSNTGQGASLTEAF	15	TRBV21-1
ASSIPFTSEQY	11	TRBV19
ASSRQGAPGYT	11	TRBV12-3/TRBV12-4
ASGLAPAYYNEQF	13	TRBV12-5
ASSWGGYNEQF	11	TRBV12-3/TRBV12-4
ASSESGIGNTIY	12	TRBV2
ASSTGDSGAF	10	TRBV5-1
ASSPGSQLNTEAF	13	TRBV5-1
ASSVPGTEAF	10	TRBV2
ASSLDRGNTGELF	13	TRBV5-1
ASRRQGSEAF	10	TRBV27
ASSGSGTAEEKLF	13	TRBV5-1
ATRNEPGNNEQF	12	TRBV15
AISESLSAYEQY	12	TRBV10-3
ASNEGPSSSYNSPLH	15	TRBV19
ASSERTSGDTEQF	13	TRBV5-1
ASSQLTLSDTGELF	14	TRBV3-1/TRBV3-2